The 4 T cell receptor beta chains listed next were all sequenced from one sample in a study of T cell responses to AZD1222 COVID-19 vaccine. Some clones are missing from TCRdb's copy, which holds only in-frame ones; the method was immunoSEQ multiplex PCR. The data contain 150,000 to 200,000 clones, 91% of them singletons. The sequences come from peripheral blood, collected on day 0 of AZD1222 vaccination. Source of these receptors: an adult in good health.

The rearrangement links TRBV5-3 to TRBJ2-2; a possible D gene is TRBD2 (5 bases). TRBV5-3 is noted as an ORF with a role that remains uncertain. Trimming stripped 4 bases from V and 6 bases from J, with 7 bases between. The length of the CDR3 is 12 residues. CDR3 in amino acids: CARSKDSGELFF. The CDR3 DNA follows: TGTGCCAGAAGCAAGGACTCCGGGGAGCTGTTTTTT.

This sequence joins TRBV7-2 and TRBJ2-1; D assignment may be TRBD1 or TRBD2 (5 bases each). Germline loops: CDR1 SGHTA, CDR2 FQGNSA. CDR3 length: 16 amino acids. V was clipped by 4 bases and J by 6 bases, with 19 bases between them. Here the CDR3 reads CASSSYTGAIGNEQFF. CDR3 coding DNA: TGTGCCAGCAGCTCATACACCGGGGCCATAGGCAATGAGCAGTTCTTC.

On this clone: Other DNA sequences within the sample encode an identical CDR3. V usage is TRBV5-1 and J usage is TRBJ2-7, with D perhaps matching TRBD2 (5 bases). V was cut by 1 base and J by 4 bases, with 6 bases left in between. The CDR3 is 12 residues long. The germline CDR1 and CDR2 sequences are SGHRS and YFSETQ. CDR3 protein: CASSLRGYEQYF. The CDR3 DNA reads TGCGCCAGCAGCTTGCGCGGGTACGAGCAGTACTTC.

The chain links TRBV12-3 or TRBV12-4 to TRBJ2-5; D not resolved. The V end was cut by 0 bases, the J end by 5 bases, with 1 base between. The CDR3 totals 11 residues. The CDR3 sequence is CASSLAETQYF. CDR3 bases: TGTGCCAGCAGTTTAGCGGAGACCCAGTACTTC.